Described below is a single T cell receptor beta chain sequence and its context. The data derive from a study of T-cell reconstitution after alpha-beta-depleted transplantation in children. Trimming took off 0 bases at V and 2 bases at J, with 14 bases between the two ends. The CDR3 runs to 16 residues. CDR1 and CDR2 from the germline V gene are SGHTA and FQGNSA. Unique molecular identifiers were incorporated during preparation of the TCRbeta library. TCRdb analysed the PCR reads with MiXCR anew, one entry per CDR3 protein. The sample consists of 600,000 to 700,000 distinct CDR3 sequences, 15% to 20% of them appearing once.

The receptor's source is a human donor who donated a stem cell graft to a child with acute myeloid leukemia. The sample here was PBMCs from the stem cell graft donor, taken from the stem cell graft. The chain uses TRBV7-2 and TRBJ2-7; D is perhaps TRBD1 (6 bases). The CDR3 region has the DNA TGTGCCAGCAGCTTAGCGGGGGCCAGGGCTACCTACGAGCAGTACTTC. It specifies CASSLAGARATYEQYF.